The rows below give T cell receptor beta chains drawn from one sample of a study of blood T cells in healthy people across ages. TCRdb reprocessed the 5' RACE reads via MiXCR and lists one record per CDR3 protein. The sample holds some 710,000 distinct CDR3 sequences; 46% are singletons and the top ten take around a sixth. The sequencing input was blood. These receptors were obtained from a man older than 75 in good health. The CDR3 runs from the conserved cysteine through the conserved F or W. The D gene is left open where the match is weak. Clone size appears in some rows only: once, few, many, or a class for an expanded clone.

D gene,J gene,V gene,clone size,CDR3 protein,CDR3 DNA
TRBD2,TRBJ2-4,TRBV27,.,CASSTAGGTKNIQYF,TGTGCCAGCAGTACAGCGGGGGGGACCAAAAACATTCAGTACTTC
TRBD2,TRBJ2-5,TRBV4-2,many,CASSQETAGGRQETQYF,TGTGCCAGCAGCCAAGAAACTGCGGGAGGCAGGCAAGAGACCCAGTACTTC
.,TRBJ2-2,TRBV20-1,.,CSAPRGSGELFF,TGCAGTGCACCTAGGGGGTCCGGGGAGCTGTTTTTT
.,TRBJ2-1,TRBV20-1,.,CSAAVASYYNEQFF,TGCAGTGCCGCCGTGGCCTCTTACTACAATGAGCAGTTCTTC
.,TRBJ2-5,TRBV21-1,.,CASSKAPRGQETQYF,TGTGCCAGCAGCAAAGCGCCAAGGGGCCAAGAGACCCAGTACTTC
.,TRBJ1-5,TRBV20-1,.,CSARDHVLNQPQHF,TGCAGTGCTAGAGATCACGTCTTAAATCAGCCCCAGCATTTT
TRBD2,TRBJ2-3,TRBV29-1,.,CSVVLAGALDTQYF,TGCAGCGTTGTACTAGCGGGAGCGTTAGATACGCAGTATTTT
.,TRBJ2-7,TRBV3-1,few,CASSQDKAVYYEQYF,TGTGCCAGCAGCCAAGATAAGGCGGTTTATTACGAGCAGTACTTC
.,TRBJ2-6,TRBV7-9,few,CASGSGSGANVLTF,TGTGCCAGCGGTTCAGGCTCTGGGGCCAACGTCCTGACTTTC
.,TRBJ2-5,TRBV7-9,.,CASSLRSGGQETQYF,TGTGCCAGCAGCCTTCGGAGCGGCGGGCAAGAGACCCAGTACTTC
.,TRBJ1-4,TRBV30,.,CAWSTGAKKLFF,TGTGCCTGGTCAACGGGGGCGAAAAAACTGTTTTTT
.,TRBJ1-4,TRBV2,.,CASSEAIQWDEKLFF,TGTGCCAGCAGTGAGGCGATACAATGGGATGAAAAACTGTTTTTT
TRBD1,TRBJ2-7,TRBV5-1,.,CASSWGTGPTYEQYF,TGCGCCAGCAGCTGGGGGACAGGGCCTACCTACGAGCAGTACTTC
.,TRBJ1-2,TRBV28,.,CASSLSSGFVYGYTF,TGTGCCAGCAGTTTATCCTCCGGCTTCGTCTATGGCTACACCTTC
.,TRBJ2-3,TRBV12-3/TRBV12-4,few,CASNPGLATDTQYF,TGTGCCAGCAATCCGGGTTTGGCGACAGATACGCAGTATTTT
TRBD2,TRBJ2-2,TRBV12-3/TRBV12-4,.,CASSLFLRRGEGGELFF,TGTGCCAGCAGTTTATTTTTGAGGCGGGGGGAAGGCGGGGAGCTGTTTTTT
TRBD1,TRBJ2-5,TRBV10-3,few,CAISPDRAIGAQYF,TGTGCCATCAGTCCTGACAGGGCGATAGGGGCCCAGTACTTC
.,TRBJ1-1,TRBV5-1,.,CASSLGGVGRTEAFF,TGCGCCAGCAGCTTAGGTGGCGTAGGGAGGACTGAAGCTTTCTTT
.,TRBJ1-1,TRBV30,.,CAWSGTFF,TGTGCCTGGAGCGGGACTTTCTTT
.,TRBJ2-7,TRBV11-3,few,CASSLEIGEQYF,TGTGCCAGCAGCTTAGAGATCGGTGAGCAGTACTTC
.,TRBJ1-5,TRBV12-3/TRBV12-4,few,CASSRQNQPQHF,TGTGCCAGCAGTCGACAGAATCAGCCCCAGCATTTT
.,TRBJ2-1,TRBV20-1,.,CSAGPGLYNEQFF,TGCAGTGCTGGCCCCGGACTTTACAATGAGCAGTTCTTC
.,TRBJ1-2,TRBV6-2/TRBV6-3,.,CASSYTLMIYGYTF,TGTGCCAGCAGTTACACGCTGATGATCTATGGCTACACCTTC
TRBD2,TRBJ2-1,TRBV9,.,CASNQHGTSSIEQFF,TGTGCCAGCAACCAACACGGGACTAGTTCCATTGAGCAGTTCTTC
.,TRBJ2-1,TRBV5-1,few,CASSFDYNEQFF,TGCGCCAGCAGCTTTGACTACAATGAGCAGTTCTTC
TRBD1,TRBJ1-6,TRBV3-1,few,CASSWTGGNSPLHF,TGTGCCAGCAGCTGGACAGGGGGTAATTCACCCCTCCACTTT
TRBD2,TRBJ2-7,TRBV12-3/TRBV12-4,many,CASSLIGLAGDHEQYF,TGTGCCAGCAGTTTAATTGGGCTAGCGGGAGACCACGAGCAGTACTTC
TRBD1,TRBJ2-5,TRBV29-1,many,CSARQGNQETQYF,TGCAGCGCCAGACAGGGAAACCAAGAGACCCAGTACTTC
TRBD2,TRBJ2-1,TRBV27,.,CASSLSAGTSVNEQFF,TGTGCCAGCAGTTTATCTGCCGGGACTAGCGTCAATGAGCAGTTCTTC